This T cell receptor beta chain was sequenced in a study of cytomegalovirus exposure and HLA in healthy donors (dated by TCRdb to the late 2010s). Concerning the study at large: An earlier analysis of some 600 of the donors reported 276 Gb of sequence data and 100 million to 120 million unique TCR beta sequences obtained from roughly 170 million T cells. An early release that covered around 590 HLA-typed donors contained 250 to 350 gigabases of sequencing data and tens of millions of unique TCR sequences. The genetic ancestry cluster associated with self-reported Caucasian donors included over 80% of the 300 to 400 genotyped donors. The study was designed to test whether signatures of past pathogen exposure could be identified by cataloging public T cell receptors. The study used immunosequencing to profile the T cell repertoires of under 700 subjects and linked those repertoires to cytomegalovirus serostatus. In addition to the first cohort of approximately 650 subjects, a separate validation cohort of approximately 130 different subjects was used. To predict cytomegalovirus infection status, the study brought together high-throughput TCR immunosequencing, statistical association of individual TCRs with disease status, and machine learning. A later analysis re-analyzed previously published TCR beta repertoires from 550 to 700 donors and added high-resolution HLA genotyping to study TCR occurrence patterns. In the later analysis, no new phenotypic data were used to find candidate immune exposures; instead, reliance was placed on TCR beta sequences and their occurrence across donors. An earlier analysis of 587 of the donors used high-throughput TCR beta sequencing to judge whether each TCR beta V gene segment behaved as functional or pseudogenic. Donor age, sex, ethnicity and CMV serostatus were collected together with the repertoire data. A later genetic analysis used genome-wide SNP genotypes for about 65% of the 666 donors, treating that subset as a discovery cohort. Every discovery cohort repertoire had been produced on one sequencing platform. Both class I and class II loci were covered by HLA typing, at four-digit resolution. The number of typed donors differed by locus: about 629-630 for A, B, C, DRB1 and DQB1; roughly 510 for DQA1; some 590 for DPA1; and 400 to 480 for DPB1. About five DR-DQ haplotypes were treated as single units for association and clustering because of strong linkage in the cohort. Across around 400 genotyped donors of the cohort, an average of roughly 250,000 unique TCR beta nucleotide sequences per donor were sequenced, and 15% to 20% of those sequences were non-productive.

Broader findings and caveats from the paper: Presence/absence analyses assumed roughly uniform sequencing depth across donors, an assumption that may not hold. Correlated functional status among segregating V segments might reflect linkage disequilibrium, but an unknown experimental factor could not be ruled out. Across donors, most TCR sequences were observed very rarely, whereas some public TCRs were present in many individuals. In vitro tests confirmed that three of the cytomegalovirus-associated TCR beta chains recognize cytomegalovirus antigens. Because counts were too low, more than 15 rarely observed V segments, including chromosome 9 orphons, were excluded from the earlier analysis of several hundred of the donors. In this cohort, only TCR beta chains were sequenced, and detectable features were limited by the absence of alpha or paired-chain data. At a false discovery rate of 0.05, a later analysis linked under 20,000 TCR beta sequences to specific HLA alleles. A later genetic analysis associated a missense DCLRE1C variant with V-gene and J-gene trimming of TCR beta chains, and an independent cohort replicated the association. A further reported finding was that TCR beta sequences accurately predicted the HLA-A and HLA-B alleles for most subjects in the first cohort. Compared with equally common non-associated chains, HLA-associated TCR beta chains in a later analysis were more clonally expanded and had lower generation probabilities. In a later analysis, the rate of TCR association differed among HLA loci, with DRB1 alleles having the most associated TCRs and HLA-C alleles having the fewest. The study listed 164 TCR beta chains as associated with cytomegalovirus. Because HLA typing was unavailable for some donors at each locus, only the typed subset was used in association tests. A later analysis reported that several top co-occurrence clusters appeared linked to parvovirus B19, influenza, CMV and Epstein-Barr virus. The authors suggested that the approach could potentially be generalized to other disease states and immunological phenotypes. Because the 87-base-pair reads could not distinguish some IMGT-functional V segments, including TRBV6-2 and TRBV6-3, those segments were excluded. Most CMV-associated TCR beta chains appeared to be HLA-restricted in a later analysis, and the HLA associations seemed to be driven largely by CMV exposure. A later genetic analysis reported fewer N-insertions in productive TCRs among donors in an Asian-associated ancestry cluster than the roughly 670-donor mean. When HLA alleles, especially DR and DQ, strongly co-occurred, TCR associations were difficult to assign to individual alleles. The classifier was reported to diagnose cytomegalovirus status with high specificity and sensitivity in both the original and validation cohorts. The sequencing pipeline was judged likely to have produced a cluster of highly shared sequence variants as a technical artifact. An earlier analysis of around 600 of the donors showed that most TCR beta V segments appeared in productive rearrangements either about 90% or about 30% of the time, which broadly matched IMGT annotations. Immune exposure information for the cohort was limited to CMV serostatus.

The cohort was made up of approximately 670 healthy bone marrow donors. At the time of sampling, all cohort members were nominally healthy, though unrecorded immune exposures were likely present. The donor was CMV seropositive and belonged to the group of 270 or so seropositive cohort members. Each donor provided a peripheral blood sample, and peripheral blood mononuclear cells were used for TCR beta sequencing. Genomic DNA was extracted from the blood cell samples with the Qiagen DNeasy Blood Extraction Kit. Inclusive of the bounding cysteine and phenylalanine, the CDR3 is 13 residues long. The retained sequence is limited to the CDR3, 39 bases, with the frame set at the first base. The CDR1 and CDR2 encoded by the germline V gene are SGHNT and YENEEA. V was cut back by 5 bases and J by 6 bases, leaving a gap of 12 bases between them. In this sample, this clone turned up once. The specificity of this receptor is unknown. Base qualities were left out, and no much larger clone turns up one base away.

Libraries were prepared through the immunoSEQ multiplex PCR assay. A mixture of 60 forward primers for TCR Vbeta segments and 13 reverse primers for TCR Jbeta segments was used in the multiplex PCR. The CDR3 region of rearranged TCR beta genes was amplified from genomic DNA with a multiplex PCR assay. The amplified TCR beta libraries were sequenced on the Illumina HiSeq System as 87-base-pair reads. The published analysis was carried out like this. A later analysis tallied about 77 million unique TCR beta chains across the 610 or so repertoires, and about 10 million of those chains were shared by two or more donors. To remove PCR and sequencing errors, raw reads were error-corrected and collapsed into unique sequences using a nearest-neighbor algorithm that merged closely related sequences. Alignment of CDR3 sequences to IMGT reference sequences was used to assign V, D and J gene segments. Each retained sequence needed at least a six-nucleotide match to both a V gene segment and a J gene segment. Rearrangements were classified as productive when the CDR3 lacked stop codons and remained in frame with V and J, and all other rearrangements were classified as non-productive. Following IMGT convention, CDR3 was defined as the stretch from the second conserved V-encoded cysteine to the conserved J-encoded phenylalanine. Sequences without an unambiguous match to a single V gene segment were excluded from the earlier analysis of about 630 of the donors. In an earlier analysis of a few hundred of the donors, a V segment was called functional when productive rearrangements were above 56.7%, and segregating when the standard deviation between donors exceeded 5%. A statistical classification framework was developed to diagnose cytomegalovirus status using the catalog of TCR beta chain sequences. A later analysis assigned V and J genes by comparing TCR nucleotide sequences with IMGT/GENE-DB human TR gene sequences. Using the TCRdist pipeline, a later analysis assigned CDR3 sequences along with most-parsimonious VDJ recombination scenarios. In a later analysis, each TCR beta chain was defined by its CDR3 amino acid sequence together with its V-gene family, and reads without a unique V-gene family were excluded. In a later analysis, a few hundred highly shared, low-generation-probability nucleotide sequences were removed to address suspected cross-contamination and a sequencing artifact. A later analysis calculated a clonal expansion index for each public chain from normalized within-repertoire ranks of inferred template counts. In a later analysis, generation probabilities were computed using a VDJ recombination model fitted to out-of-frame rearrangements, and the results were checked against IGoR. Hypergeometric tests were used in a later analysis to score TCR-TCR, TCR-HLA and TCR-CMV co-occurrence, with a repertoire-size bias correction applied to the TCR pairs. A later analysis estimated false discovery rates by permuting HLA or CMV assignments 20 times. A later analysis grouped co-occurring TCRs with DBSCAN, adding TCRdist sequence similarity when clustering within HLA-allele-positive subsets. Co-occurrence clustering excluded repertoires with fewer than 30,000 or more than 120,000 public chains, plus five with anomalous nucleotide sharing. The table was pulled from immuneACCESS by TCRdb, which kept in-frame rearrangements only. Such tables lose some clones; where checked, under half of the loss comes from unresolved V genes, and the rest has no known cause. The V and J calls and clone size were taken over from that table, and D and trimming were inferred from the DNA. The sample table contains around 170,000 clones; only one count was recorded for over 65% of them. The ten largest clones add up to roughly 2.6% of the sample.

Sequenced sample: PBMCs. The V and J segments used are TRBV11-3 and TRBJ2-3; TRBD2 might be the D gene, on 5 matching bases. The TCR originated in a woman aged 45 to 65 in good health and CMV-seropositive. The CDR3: CASSRTDWDTQYF. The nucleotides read TGTGCCAGCAGCCGCACGGACTGGGATACGCAGTATTTT.